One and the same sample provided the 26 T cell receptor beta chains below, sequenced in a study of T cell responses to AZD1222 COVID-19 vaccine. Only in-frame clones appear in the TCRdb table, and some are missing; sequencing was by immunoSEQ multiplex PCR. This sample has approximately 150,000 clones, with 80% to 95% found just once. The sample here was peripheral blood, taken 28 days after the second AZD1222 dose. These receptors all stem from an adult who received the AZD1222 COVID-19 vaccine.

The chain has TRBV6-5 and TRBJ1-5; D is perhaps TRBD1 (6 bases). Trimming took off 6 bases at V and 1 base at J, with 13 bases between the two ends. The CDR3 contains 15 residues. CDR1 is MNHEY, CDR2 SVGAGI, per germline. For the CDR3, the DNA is TGTGCCAGCAGGAGGGGGGCAGGGAGCAATCAGCCCCAGCATTTT. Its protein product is CASRRGAGSNQPQHF.

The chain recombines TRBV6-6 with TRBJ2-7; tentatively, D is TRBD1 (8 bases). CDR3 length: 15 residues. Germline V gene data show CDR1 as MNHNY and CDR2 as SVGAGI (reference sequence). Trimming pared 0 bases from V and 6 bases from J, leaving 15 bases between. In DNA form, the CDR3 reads TGTGCCAGCAGTTACTCGACAGGGGAGGGTAGCGAGCAGTACTTC. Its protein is CASSYSTGEGSEQYF.

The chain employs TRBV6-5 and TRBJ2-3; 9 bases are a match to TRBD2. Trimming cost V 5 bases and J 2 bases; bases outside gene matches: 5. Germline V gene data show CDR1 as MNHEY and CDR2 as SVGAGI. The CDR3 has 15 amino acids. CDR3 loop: CASSTGLALTDTQYF. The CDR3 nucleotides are TGTGCCAGCAGTACAGGACTAGCGCTCACAGATACGCAGTATTTT.

The CDR3 here is CASSLEDKLGHF. The CDR3 bases are TGTGCCAGCAGCTTAGAGGACAAATTGGGGCATTTT. This chain connects TRBV7-4 to TRBJ1-5; possibly TRBD1 for D (5 bases). Between the trimmed V and J ends, which lost 1 base and 15 bases, there was a span of 13 bases. Germline CDR1 is SGHVT and CDR2 is SQSDAQ. There are 12 residues in the CDR3. The full variable domain, its missing parts supplied by reference TRBV7-4 and TRBJ1-5, is GAGVSQSPRYKVAKRGRDVALRCDSISGHVTLYWYRQTLGQGSEVLTYSQSDAQRDKSGRPSGRFSAERPERSVSTLKIQRTEQGDSAVYLCASSLEDKLGHFGDGTRLSIL.

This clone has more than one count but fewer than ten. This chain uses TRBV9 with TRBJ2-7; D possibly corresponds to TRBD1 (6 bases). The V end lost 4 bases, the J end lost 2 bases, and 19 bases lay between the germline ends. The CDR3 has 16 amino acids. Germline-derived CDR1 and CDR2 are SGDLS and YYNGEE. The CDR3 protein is CASSTNRAWGTYEQYF. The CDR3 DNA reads TGTGCCAGCAGCACCAACAGGGCTTGGGGTACCTACGAGCAGTACTTC.

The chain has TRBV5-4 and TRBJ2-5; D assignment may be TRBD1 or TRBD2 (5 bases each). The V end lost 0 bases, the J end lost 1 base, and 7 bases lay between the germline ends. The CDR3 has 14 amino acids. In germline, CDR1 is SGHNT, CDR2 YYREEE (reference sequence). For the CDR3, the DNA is TGTGCCAGCAGCTTGGGTGGGACCCAAGAGACCCAGTACTTC. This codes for CASSLGGTQETQYF.

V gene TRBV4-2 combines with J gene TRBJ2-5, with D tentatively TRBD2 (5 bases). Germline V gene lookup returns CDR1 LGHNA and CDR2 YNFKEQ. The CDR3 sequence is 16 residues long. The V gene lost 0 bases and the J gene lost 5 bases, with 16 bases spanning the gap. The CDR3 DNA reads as TGTGCCAGCAGCCAAGATCTCTCAGGCGGGTTGGAGACCCAGTACTTC. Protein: CASSQDLSGGLETQYF.

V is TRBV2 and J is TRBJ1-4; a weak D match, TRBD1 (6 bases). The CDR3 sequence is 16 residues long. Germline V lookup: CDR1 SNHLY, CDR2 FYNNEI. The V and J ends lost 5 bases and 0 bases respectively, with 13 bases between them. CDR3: CASSLRSGATNEKLFF. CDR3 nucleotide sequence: TGTGCCAGCAGTTTAAGGTCAGGGGCAACTAATGAAAAACTGTTTTTT.

CDR3 sequence reads: CASSSIRDLSYEQYF. The CDR3 DNA reads TGTGCCAGCAGTTCCATCCGGGACTTGTCCTACGAGCAGTACTTC. The chain links TRBV11-2 to TRBJ2-7, with D tentatively TRBD2 (6 bases). CDR3 size: 15 residues. Germline lookup yields CDR1 SGHAT and CDR2 FQNNGV. The V gene lost 6 bases and the J gene lost 1 base, with 16 bases spanning the gap.

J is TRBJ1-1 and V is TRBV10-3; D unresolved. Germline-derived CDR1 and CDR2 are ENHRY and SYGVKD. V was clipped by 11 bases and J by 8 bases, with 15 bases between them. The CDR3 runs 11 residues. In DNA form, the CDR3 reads TGTGCCGCCCAAGGCCCCAGGGAAGCTTTCTTT. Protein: CAAQGPREAFF.

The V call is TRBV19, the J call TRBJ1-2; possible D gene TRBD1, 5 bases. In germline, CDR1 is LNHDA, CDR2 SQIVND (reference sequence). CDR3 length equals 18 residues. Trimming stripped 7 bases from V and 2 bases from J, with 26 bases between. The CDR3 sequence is CASTWGVTRRGLNYGYTF. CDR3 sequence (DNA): TGTGCCAGTACCTGGGGGGTAACCAGGCGGGGTCTCAACTATGGCTACACCTTC.

CDR3: CASSSTTGNSPLHF. As DNA, the CDR3 is TGTGCCAGCAGCTCGACAACAGGGAATTCACCCCTCCACTTT. V usage is TRBV7-9 and J usage is TRBJ1-6, with D possibly being TRBD1 (6 bases). The CDR3 runs 14 residues. Germline V lookup: CDR1 SEHNR, CDR2 FQNEAQ (reference sequence). Trimming removed 4 bases at V and 7 bases at J, with 11 bases between.

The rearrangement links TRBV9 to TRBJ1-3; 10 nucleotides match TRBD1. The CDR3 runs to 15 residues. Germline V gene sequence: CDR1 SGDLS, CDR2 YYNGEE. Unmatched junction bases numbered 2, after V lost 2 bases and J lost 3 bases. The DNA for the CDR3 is TGTGCCAGCAGCGTGGGACAGGGGAGTGGAAACACCATATATTTT. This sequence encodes CASSVGQGSGNTIYF.

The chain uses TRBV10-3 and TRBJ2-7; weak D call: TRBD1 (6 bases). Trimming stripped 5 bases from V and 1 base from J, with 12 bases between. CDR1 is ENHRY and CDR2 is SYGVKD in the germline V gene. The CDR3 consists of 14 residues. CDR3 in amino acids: CAISLNRESYEQYF. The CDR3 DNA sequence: TGTGCCATCAGTCTGAACAGGGAATCCTACGAGCAGTACTTC.

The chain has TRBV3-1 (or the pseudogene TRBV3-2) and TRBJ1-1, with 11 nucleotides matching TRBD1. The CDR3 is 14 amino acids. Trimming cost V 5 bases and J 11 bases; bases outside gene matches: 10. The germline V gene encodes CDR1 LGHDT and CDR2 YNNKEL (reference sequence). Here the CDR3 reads CASSFPGQGADAFF. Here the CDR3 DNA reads TGTGCCAGCAGCTTCCCCGGACAGGGGGCGGATGCTTTCTTT.

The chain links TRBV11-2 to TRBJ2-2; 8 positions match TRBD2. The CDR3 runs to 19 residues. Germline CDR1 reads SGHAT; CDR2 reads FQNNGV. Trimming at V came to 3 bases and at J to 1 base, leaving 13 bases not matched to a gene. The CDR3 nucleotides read TGTGCCAGCAGCTTCCCTGAAGGGCTAGCGGGCAAGAACACCGGGGAGCTGTTTTTT. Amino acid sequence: CASSFPEGLAGKNTGELFF.

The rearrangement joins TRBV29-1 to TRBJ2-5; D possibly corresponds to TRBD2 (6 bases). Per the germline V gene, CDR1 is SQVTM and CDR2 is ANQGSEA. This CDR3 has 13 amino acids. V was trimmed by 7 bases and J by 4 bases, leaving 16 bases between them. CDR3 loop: CSGERVIGETQYF. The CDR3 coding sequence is TGCAGCGGGGAGCGGGTAATAGGAGAGACCCAGTACTTC.

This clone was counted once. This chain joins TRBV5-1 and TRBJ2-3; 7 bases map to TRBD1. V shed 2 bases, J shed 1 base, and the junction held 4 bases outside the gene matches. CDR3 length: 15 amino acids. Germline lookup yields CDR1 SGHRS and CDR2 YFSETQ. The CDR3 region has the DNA TGCGCCAGCAGCTTCTCCGGGACAGGCACAGATACGCAGTATTTT. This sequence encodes CASSFSGTGTDTQYF.

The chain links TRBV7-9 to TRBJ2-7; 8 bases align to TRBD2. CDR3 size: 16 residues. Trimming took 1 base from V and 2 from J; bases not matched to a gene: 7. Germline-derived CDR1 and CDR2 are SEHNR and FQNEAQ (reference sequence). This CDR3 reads CASSLEGRTSPYEQYF. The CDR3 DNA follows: TGTGCCAGCAGCTTAGAGGGGCGGACTAGCCCCTACGAGCAGTACTTC.

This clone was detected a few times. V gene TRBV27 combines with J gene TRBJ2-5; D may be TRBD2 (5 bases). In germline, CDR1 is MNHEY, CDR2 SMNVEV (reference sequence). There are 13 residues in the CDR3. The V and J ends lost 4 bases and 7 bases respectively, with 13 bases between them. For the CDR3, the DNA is TGTGCCAGCAGTTCCCCCGGGGAGCGGACCCAGTACTTC. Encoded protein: CASSSPGERTQYF.

As DNA, the CDR3 is TGTGCCAGCAGTTTATGGGGGGTTAACACTGAAGCTTTCTTT. Translating it yields CASSLWGVNTEAFF. V and J are TRBV27 and TRBJ1-1; tentatively, D is TRBD1 (5 bases). V lost 1 base and J lost 2, with 8 bases in between. CDR1 is MNHEY, CDR2 SMNVEV, per germline (reference sequence). This CDR3 contains 14 residues.

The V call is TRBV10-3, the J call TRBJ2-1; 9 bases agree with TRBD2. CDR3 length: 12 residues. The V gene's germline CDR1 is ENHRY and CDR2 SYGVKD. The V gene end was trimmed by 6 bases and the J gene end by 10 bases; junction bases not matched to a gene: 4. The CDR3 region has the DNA TGTGCCATCAGCTCCACTAGCGGGGAGCAGTTCTTC. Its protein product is CAISSTSGEQFF.

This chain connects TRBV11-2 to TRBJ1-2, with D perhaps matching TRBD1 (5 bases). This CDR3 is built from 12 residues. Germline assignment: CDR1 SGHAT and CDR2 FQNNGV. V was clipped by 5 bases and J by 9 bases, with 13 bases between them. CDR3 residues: CASSPHDRSYTF. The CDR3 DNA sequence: TGTGCCAGCAGCCCTCACGACAGAAGCTACACCTTC.

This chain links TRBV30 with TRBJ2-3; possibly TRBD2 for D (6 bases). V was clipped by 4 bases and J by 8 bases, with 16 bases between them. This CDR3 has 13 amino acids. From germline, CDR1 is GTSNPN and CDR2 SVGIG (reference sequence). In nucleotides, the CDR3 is TGTGCCTGGAACCTACTAGCCAGCGGTACGCAGTATTTT. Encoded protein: CAWNLLASGTQYF.

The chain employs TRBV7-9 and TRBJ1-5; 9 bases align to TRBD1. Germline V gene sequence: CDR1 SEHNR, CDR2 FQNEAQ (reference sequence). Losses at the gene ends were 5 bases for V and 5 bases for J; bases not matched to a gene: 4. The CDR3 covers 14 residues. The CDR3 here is CASSPTGGDQPQHF. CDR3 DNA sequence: TGTGCCAGCAGCCCGACAGGGGGTGATCAGCCCCAGCATTTT.

CDR3 region: CASSWDSNQPQHF. The CDR3 bases are TGTGCCAGCAGCTGGGACAGCAATCAGCCCCAGCATTTT. V gene TRBV7-8 combines with J gene TRBJ1-5; possible D gene TRBD1, 5 bases. CDR1 SGHVS and CDR2 FQNEAQ come from the germline V gene. CDR3 length: 13 residues. With 4 bases removed from V and 1 base from J, the gap between germline ends came to 5 bases.